This is a list of T cell receptor beta chains from one sample in a study of blood T cell repertoires in COVID-19. Profiling relied on immunoSEQ multiplex PCR, and the TCRdb table lists in-frame clones only, not all of them. The sample has 99,000 or so clones; about 91% are singletons. Sequenced: peripheral blood. The receptors stem from a human donor in a cohort sampled during active COVID-19. Each CDR3 is given with its conserved first and last residue. Each record gives: V gene, J gene, clone size, D gene, CDR3 DNA, CDR3 protein. The D gene is left open where the match is weak. The listing skips clone size in some rows; elsewhere it reads once, few, many or a size class.

>TRBV24-1|TRBJ2-1|.|.
TGTGCCCCCCATATGGGCGGGACGGATGAGCAGTTCTTC
CAPHMGGTDEQFF
>TRBV4-1|TRBJ2-7|.|TRBD2
TGCGCCAGCAGCCTCGCCTGGTCCGTCGAGCGGGAGGAGCACGAGCAGTACTTC
CASSLAWSVEREEHEQYF
>TRBV6-2/TRBV6-3|TRBJ1-1|.|.
TGTGCCAGCAGCCTTACCCAGGGGTTCGGGGCGGCTTTCTTT
CASSLTQGFGAAFF
>TRBV12-3/TRBV12-4|TRBJ2-3|.|TRBD2
TGTGCCAGCCGGGGGGTCACAGATACGCAGTATTTT
CASRGVTDTQYF
>TRBV5-4|TRBJ2-7|once|TRBD2
TGTGCCAGCAGCTCCGGGACTAGCGGGAGTTACGAGCAGTACTTC
CASSSGTSGSYEQYF
>TRBV6-1|TRBJ1-5|.|.
TGTGCCAGCAGTGATGGACAGCGTTATAGCAATCAGCCCCAGCATTTT
CASSDGQRYSNQPQHF
>TRBV4-2|TRBJ2-2|.|.
TGTGCCAGCAGCCAAGCAGGGGTTGGGACCGGGGAGCTGTTTTTT
CASSQAGVGTGELFF
>TRBV7-9|TRBJ2-1|.|TRBD2
TGTGCCAGCAGCCCGCTGGGACTAGCGGAGGACGAGCAGTTCTTC
CASSPLGLAEDEQFF
>TRBV10-1|TRBJ1-1|.|.
TGCGCCAGCAGTGAGTCGGGGCCCAAGAACACTGAAGCTTTCTTT
CASSESGPKNTEAFF
>TRBV5-4|TRBJ2-3|.|.
TGTGCCAGCAGCTATGGACAACGCACAGATACGCAGTATTTT
CASSYGQRTDTQYF
>TRBV6-5|TRBJ2-7|.|TRBD2
TGTGCCACGGCCTTGGGGGGGGATTCCTACGAGCAGTACTTC
CATALGGDSYEQYF
>TRBV7-2|TRBJ2-5|once|TRBD1
TGTGCCAGCAGCGCCCGGGACAGGGCCTTGCAAGAGACCCAGTACTTC
CASSARDRALQETQYF
>TRBV15|TRBJ2-2|.|TRBD1
TGTGCCACCAGCAGAGTTGGGACAGGATACACCGGGGAGCTGTTTTTT
CATSRVGTGYTGELFF
>TRBV10-3|TRBJ2-1|once|.
TGTGCCATCGCCGCGAGCTCCTACAATGAGCAGTTCTTC
CAIAASSYNEQFF
>TRBV9|TRBJ2-2|once|.
TGTGCCAGCAGCGCCTTAACAGGGAGGGCCGGGGAGCTGTTTTTT
CASSALTGRAGELFF
>TRBV3-1/TRBV3-2|TRBJ1-2|.|.
TGTGCCAGCAGCCAAGACCTGGGGCAGGACTATGGCTACACCTTC
CASSQDLGQDYGYTF
>TRBV27|TRBJ2-3|.|TRBD2
TGTGCCAGCAGCCCCAGCGGGGACCGCACAGATACGCAGTATTTT
CASSPSGDRTDTQYF
>TRBV30|TRBJ1-5|.|TRBD1
TGTGCCTGGAGTGTAAATGGACAGGGGTGGAATCAGCCCCAGCATTTT
CAWSVNGQGWNQPQHF
>TRBV6-5|TRBJ2-3|.|.
TGTGCCAGCAGTCCTCACAGGGATACAGATACGCAGTATTTT
CASSPHRDTDTQYF
>TRBV7-9|TRBJ2-3|.|.
TGTGCCAGCAGCTTATACACAGATACGCAGTATTTT
CASSLYTDTQYF
>TRBV12-3/TRBV12-4|TRBJ2-2|.|.
TGTGCCAGCACTAGCCGTGGAACCGGGGAGCTGTTTTTT
CASTSRGTGELFF
>TRBV12-3/TRBV12-4|TRBJ1-5|.|.
TGTGCCAGCAGTTTATATAGCAATCAGCCCCAGCATTTT
CASSLYSNQPQHF
>TRBV27|TRBJ2-7|.|TRBD1
TGTGCCAGCAGTACAGGGGGAAGCTCCTACGAGCAGTACTTC
CASSTGGSSYEQYF
>TRBV6-2/TRBV6-3|TRBJ2-5|.|.
TGTGCCAGCAGTTACTCGCGGGGGCCGAACCAAGAGACCCAGTACTTC
CASSYSRGPNQETQYF
>TRBV30|TRBJ1-1|.|TRBD1
TGTGCCTGGAGTACAGGGGGGTGGGGAGCTTTCTTT
CAWSTGGWGAFF
>TRBV28|TRBJ1-6|.|TRBD1
TGTGCCAGCAGTTCATGGACAGGGCCGGGTTCACCCCTCCACTTT
CASSSWTGPGSPLHF
>TRBV7-9|TRBJ1-1|.|.
TGTGCCAGCAGCTTATCGACTCAGGGAACCTACTCTGAAGCTTTCTTT
CASSLSTQGTYSEAFF
>TRBV5-1|TRBJ2-7|.|.
TGCGCCAGCAGCTTCGATGGGAGCTCCTACGAGCAGTACTTC
CASSFDGSSYEQYF
>TRBV19|TRBJ2-7|.|TRBD2
TGTGCCAGTAGTCGAATCATTATCTCCGGACTAGCGGGAGACGAGCAGTACTTC
CASSRIIISGLAGDEQYF
>TRBV5-6|TRBJ2-2|.|.
TGTGCCAGCAGCATCCTGGCGGGCACCGGGGAGCTGTTTTTT
CASSILAGTGELFF
>TRBV30|TRBJ2-5|once|TRBD2
TGTGCCTGGAGCCGACTAGCGGGGGGAGAGACCCAGTACTTC
CAWSRLAGGETQYF
>TRBV29-1|TRBJ2-2|.|TRBD2
TGCAGCGTCGACCTAGCGGGAGACACCGGGGAGCTGTTTTTT
CSVDLAGDTGELFF
>TRBV7-2|TRBJ1-2|.|TRBD1
TGTGCCAGCAGCTTAGCGCCCCAGGACAGGGCTGGCTACACCTTC
CASSLAPQDRAGYTF
>TRBV19|TRBJ1-4|.|.
TGTGCCAGTAGTATTCTAGGTCATGAAAAACTGTTTTTT
CASSILGHEKLFF
>TRBV6-5|TRBJ2-7|.|.
TGTGCCAGCAGGCAGGGGCCTGAGCAGTACTTC
CASRQGPEQYF
>TRBV10-1|TRBJ2-7|.|TRBD1
TGCGCCAGCAATGGACCGGGACAGGGTATGGGCGAGCAGTACTTC
CASNGPGQGMGEQYF
>TRBV5-8|TRBJ1-1|.|.
TGTGCCAGCAGCACGGGTCAGAACACTGAAGCTTTCTTT
CASSTGQNTEAFF
>TRBV4-3|TRBJ2-1|.|TRBD2
TGCGCCAGCAGCCAAGACAGTATCGGGACTAGCGGGTACAATGAGCAGTTCTTC
CASSQDSIGTSGYNEQFF
>TRBV6-6|TRBJ1-5|.|.
TGTGCCAGCAAGATTACAGGGAGCAATCAGCCCCAGCATTTT
CASKITGSNQPQHF
>TRBV3-1/TRBV3-2|TRBJ1-2|.|TRBD1
TGTGCCAGCAGCAACTCGGGACAGAGCCCCTTAGGTTACACCTTC
CASSNSGQSPLGYTF
>TRBV13|TRBJ2-1|.|TRBD2
TGTGCCAGCAGCCAAACCGGGGCGGGAGAGACCTACAATGAGCAGTTCTTC
CASSQTGAGETYNEQFF
>TRBV6-2/TRBV6-3|TRBJ2-7|.|TRBD2
TGTGCCAGCAGTTCCTCGCGGGAGTTTATCTACGAGCAGTACTTC
CASSSSREFIYEQYF
>TRBV18|TRBJ1-1|.|.
TGTGCCAGCTCACCACTGGGGGGGCGCGTTTTGGACACTGAAGCTTTCTTT
CASSPLGGRVLDTEAFF
>TRBV29-1|TRBJ1-1|.|TRBD1
TGCAGCGTGGAACTAGACAGGGTTGGTGAAGCTTTCTTT
CSVELDRVGEAFF
>TRBV2|TRBJ1-5|.|TRBD1
TGTGCCAGCCGGCAGGGGGGACAGCCCCAGCATTTT
CASRQGGQPQHF
>TRBV6-5|TRBJ2-2|.|.
TGTGCCAGCTGCCCCGGGGGTCTGAGTACCGGGGAGCTGTTTTTT
CASCPGGLSTGELFF
>TRBV5-6|TRBJ1-5|once|.
TGTGCCAGCAGCCAGATGACCGGGAATCAGCCCCAGCATTTT
CASSQMTGNQPQHF
>TRBV7-9|TRBJ2-6|.|.
TGTGCCAGCAGCTACCCGGCGGGATCTGGGGCCAACGTCCTGACTTTC
CASSYPAGSGANVLTF
>TRBV7-6|TRBJ2-2|.|TRBD1
TGTGCCAGCAGCTTAGCCCGGACAGGGCGGGGCACCGGGGAGCTGTTTTTT
CASSLARTGRGTGELFF
>TRBV7-2|TRBJ1-1|.|.
TGTGCCAGCACCCCTTTCAAGGGGATGAACACTGAAGCTTTCTTT
CASTPFKGMNTEAFF
>TRBV4-1|TRBJ2-7|once|.
TGCGCCAGCAGCCCTCGGACAGACTACGAGCAGTACTTC
CASSPRTDYEQYF
>TRBV28|TRBJ2-3|.|TRBD2
TGTGCCAGCATCTCGGGGTGGCTAGCGGGAGGGGGAGATACGCAGTATTTT
CASISGWLAGGGDTQYF